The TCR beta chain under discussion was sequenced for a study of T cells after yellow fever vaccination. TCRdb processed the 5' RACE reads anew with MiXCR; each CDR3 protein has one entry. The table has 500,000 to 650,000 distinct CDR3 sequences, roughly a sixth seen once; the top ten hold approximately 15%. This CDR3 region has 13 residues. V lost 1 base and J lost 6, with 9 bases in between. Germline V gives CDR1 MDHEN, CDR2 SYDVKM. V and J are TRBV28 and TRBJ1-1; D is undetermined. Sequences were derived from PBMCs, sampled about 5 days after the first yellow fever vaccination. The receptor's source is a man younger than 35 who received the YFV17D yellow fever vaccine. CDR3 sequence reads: CASSLFYESEAFF. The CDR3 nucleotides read TGTGCCAGCAGTTTATTCTACGAGTCTGAAGCTTTCTTT.